Each of the 10 T cell receptor beta chains below was sequenced from the same sample in a study of CD8 T cells in Susac syndrome. Reverse transcription of about 0.45 to 1 ug RNA was performed with random hexamers. TCRdb independently ran MiXCR on the immunoSEQ multiplex PCR reads; one entry per CDR3 protein. The table lists about 160,000 distinct CDR3 sequences, approximately 94% of them singletons. Sequencing used CD4+ T cells from PBMCs. Receptors originate from a human donor with multiple sclerosis.

J is TRBJ2-1 and V is TRBV21-1; the D segment call TRBD1 is taken from the table without a DNA check. TRBV21-1 is described as a pseudogene. The CDR3 runs 15 residues. CDR3 coding DNA: TGTGCCAGCAGCAAGGGGGAAAGGATTCGTTCTGAGCAGTTCTTC. As protein: CASSKGERIRSEQFF.

CDR3 DNA sequence: TGTGCCAGCTCGAAACAGGGAGGGACCCAGTACTTC. Translating gives CASSKQGGTQYF. V and J are TRBV28 and TRBJ2-5, with D perhaps given as TRBD1 or TRBD2 (6 bases each). CDR1 is MDHEN and CDR2 is SYDVKM in the germline V gene. The V end was cut by 8 bases, the J end by 7 bases, with 14 bases between. The CDR3 is made up of 12 amino acids.

V and J are TRBV20-1 and TRBJ2-2; D uncertain. The germline gives CDR1 DFQATT, CDR2 SNEGSKA (reference sequence). This CDR3 comprises 12 residues. Between the trimmed V and J ends, which lost 3 bases and 5 bases, there was a span of 7 bases. The CDR3 sequence is CSASQPTGELFF. The CDR3, as DNA: TGCAGTGCTAGCCAACCTACCGGGGAGCTGTTTTTT.

This chain connects TRBV7-2 to TRBJ2-5; no definite D call. Germline CDR1 is SGHTA and CDR2 is FQGNSA. The CDR3 has 13 residues. Trimming stripped 7 bases from V and 1 base from J, with 10 bases between. DNA of the CDR3: TGTGCCAGCACCCCGGACCGCCAAGAGACCCAGTACTTC. Translated: CASTPDRQETQYF.

This clonotype came up once. This rearrangement joins TRBV15 to TRBJ1-5; D ambiguous. Between the trimmed V and J ends, which lost 8 bases and 1 base, there was a span of 12 bases. CDR3 length equals 14 residues. Per germline, CDR1 LNHNV and CDR2 YYDKDF (reference sequence). The CDR3 coding sequence is TGTGCCACCGCAACCGCACAGAGCAATCAGCCCCAGCATTTT. It is translated as CATATAQSNQPQHF.

This sequence joins TRBV29-1 and TRBJ1-4; a possible D gene is TRBD1 (5 bases). V shed 0 bases and J shed 7 bases, with 15 bases lying between them. CDR3 length: 15 amino acids. Looked up from germline, CDR1 is SQVTM and CDR2 is ANQGSEA. This chain's CDR3 is CSVEDRARGSEKLFF. CDR3 nucleotides: TGCAGCGTTGAAGACAGGGCGCGGGGGTCTGAAAAACTGTTTTTT.

The V gene is TRBV5-1, the J gene TRBJ2-3, with D unclear. CDR1 and CDR2 from the germline V gene are SGHRS and YFSETQ. The CDR3 extends over 13 amino acids. Trimming pared 9 bases from V and 3 bases from J, leaving 14 bases between. In DNA, the CDR3 is TGCGCCACCCGTTGGGATGAGACAGATACGCAGTATTTT. As protein: CATRWDETDTQYF.

The chain uses TRBV6-5 and TRBJ2-3; D is uncertain. Germline V lookup: CDR1 MNHEY, CDR2 SVGAGI. Trimming left V 5 bases short and J 5 bases short, with 8 bases between. The CDR3 sequence is 12 residues long. The CDR3 DNA reads TGTGCCAGCAGTCCCTCTCAAGATACGCAGTATTTT. Translated, it gives CASSPSQDTQYF.

The V gene is TRBV4-1, the J gene TRBJ2-4; 10 bases agree with TRBD2. CDR1 and CDR2 (germline): MGHRA, YSYEKL. J gave up 1 base and V 1 base, and 13 bases lay outside the gene matches. The CDR3 runs to 20 residues. The CDR3 DNA sequence: TGCGCCAGCAGCCAAGTACGAGCGGGAGGGGTTTTCTGGGCCAAAAACATTCAGTACTTC. The encoded protein is CASSQVRAGGVFWAKNIQYF.

This chain links TRBV7-9 with TRBJ1-5, with D hard to call. Trimming took off 4 bases at V and 4 bases at J, with 11 bases between the two ends. The CDR3 is made up of 14 amino acids. Germline V gene data show CDR1 as SEHNR and CDR2 as FQNEAQ (reference sequence). The CDR3 protein is CASSSSDWNQPQHF. The CDR3 nucleotides read TGTGCCAGCAGCTCCTCCGACTGGAATCAGCCCCAGCATTTT.